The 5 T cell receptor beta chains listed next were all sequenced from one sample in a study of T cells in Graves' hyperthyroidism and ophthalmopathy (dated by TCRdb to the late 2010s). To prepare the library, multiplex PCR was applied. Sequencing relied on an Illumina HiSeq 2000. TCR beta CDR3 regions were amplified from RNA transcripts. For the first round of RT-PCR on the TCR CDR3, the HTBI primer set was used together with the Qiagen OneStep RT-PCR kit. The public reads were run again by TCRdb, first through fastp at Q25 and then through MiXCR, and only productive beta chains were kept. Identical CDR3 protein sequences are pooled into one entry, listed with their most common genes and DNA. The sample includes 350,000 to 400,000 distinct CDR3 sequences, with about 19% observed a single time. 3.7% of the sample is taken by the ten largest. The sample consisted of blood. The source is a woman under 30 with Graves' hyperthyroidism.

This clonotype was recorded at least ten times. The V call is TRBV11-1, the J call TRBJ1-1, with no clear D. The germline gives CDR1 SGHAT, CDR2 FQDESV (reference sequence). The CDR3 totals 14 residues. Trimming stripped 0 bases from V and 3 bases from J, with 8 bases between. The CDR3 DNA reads TGTGCCAGCAGCTTAGCCGGGGATTACACTGAAGCTTTCTTT. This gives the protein CASSLAGDYTEAFF.

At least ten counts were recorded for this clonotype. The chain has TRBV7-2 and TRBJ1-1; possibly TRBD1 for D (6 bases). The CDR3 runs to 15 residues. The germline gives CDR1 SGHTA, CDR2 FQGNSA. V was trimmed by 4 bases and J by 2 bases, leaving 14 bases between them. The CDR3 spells CASSSRTVRNTEAFF. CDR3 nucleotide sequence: TGTGCCAGCAGCTCGAGGACAGTCAGAAACACTGAAGCTTTCTTT.

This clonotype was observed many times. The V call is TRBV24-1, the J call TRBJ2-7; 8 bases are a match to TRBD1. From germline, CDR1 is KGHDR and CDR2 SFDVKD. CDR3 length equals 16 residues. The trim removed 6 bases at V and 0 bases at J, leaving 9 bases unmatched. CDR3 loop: CATSSSGTGSSYEQYF. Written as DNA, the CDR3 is TGTGCCACCAGTTCATCCGGGACAGGCAGCTCCTACGAGCAGTACTTC.

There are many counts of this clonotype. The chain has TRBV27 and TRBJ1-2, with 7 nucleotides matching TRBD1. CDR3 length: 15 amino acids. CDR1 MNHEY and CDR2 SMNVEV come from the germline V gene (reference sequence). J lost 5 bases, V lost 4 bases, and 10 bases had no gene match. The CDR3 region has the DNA TGTGCCAGCAGTTCCACGACGACAGGGCGGTATGGCTACACCTTC. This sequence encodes CASSSTTTGRYGYTF.

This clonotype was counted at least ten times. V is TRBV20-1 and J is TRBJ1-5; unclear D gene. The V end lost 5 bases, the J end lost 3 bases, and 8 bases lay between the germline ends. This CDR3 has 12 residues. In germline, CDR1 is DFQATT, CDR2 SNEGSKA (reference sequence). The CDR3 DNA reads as TGCAGTGCTGAGCCCTCCAATCAGCCCCAGCATTTT. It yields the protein CSAEPSNQPQHF.